These 5 T cell receptor beta chains share one sample of origin, sequenced in a study of T cells of healthy individuals. One entry per CDR3 protein results from TCRdb running MiXCR on the 5' RACE reads. Here the sample spans around 63,000 distinct CDR3 sequences, 15% to 20% being singletons. These receptors were collected from a human donor in good health.

The V gene is TRBV28, the J gene TRBJ1-4; D is possibly TRBD1 (5 bases). The CDR3 runs to 15 residues. V gave up 3 bases and J gave up 2 bases, with 10 bases separating them. CDR1 and CDR2 from the germline V gene are MDHEN and SYDVKM. The CDR3 DNA follows: TGTGCCAGCAGTTTTGGGGGGGGGACTAATGAAAAACTGTTTTTT. The encoded protein is CASSFGGGTNEKLFF.

The chain is built from TRBV7-6 and TRBJ1-2, with D maybe TRBD1 (6 bases). The V gene lost 4 bases and the J gene lost 8 bases, with 17 bases spanning the gap. The CDR3 sequence is 14 residues long. The germline V gene has CDR1 SGHVS and CDR2 FNYEAQ. The CDR3 DNA follows: TGTGCCAGCAGCTCCGGGACACGGACTGGAGGCTACACCTTC. Its translation: CASSSGTRTGGYTF.

This clonotype was observed many times. The chain carries TRBV7-2 and TRBJ2-1, with TRBD1 as a possible D gene (6 bases). V lost 5 bases, J lost 7 bases, and 18 bases lay in between. Germline loops: CDR1 SGHTA, CDR2 FQGNSA. The CDR3 totals 15 residues. CDR3 nucleotide sequence: TGTGCCAGCAGCCAAGGATCCGGGACATTAAATGAGCAGTTCTTC. This codes for CASSQGSGTLNEQFF.

This clonotype was observed at least ten times. The rearrangement uses TRBV18 and TRBJ1-2; D may be TRBD1 (5 bases). The V gene's germline CDR1 is KGHSH and CDR2 LQKENI. The V and J ends lost 3 bases and 4 bases respectively, with 15 bases between them. The CDR3 extends over 15 amino acids. The CDR3 sequence is CASSPFEGEAYGYTF. The CDR3 DNA follows: TGTGCCAGCTCACCGTTCGAAGGGGAGGCCTATGGCTACACCTTC. Supplemented by reference TRBV18 and TRBJ1-2, the full variable domain reads NAGVMQNPRHLVRRRGQEARLRCSPMKGHSHVYWYRQLPEEGLKFMVYLQKENIIDESGMPKERFSAEFPKEGPSILRIQQVVRGDSAAYFCASSPFEGEAYGYTFGSGTRLTVV.

This chain connects TRBV7-2 to TRBJ2-3; D gene unclear. V lost 5 bases, J lost 5 bases, and 17 bases lay in between. CDR3 length: 15 residues. Germline CDR1 is SGHTA and CDR2 is FQGNSA. CDR3 DNA: TGTGCCAGCAGCGGGATGCTCGGCCTGGGAGATACGCAGTATTTT. This sequence encodes CASSGMLGLGDTQYF.